The 11 T cell receptor beta chains presented below share a single source sample, sequenced in a study of T cell responses to AZD1222 COVID-19 vaccine. Sequencing was performed with immunoSEQ multiplex PCR; in TCRdb, only in-frame clones are kept and a portion is missing. The sample contains about 110,000 clones, approximately 87% of which appear only once. The sequences come from peripheral blood, collected on day 0 of AZD1222 vaccination. The receptors shown here come from an adult in good health.

This clone was detected only once. The rearrangement joins TRBV19 to TRBJ2-1; D gene ambiguous. This CDR3 spans 16 amino acids. From germline, CDR1 is LNHDA and CDR2 SQIVND (reference sequence). With 3 bases removed from V and 0 bases from J, the gap between germline ends came to 12 bases. CDR3 in amino acids: CASSILRLSSYNEQFF. CDR3 DNA sequence: TGTGCCAGTAGTATTCTTCGGCTGAGCTCCTACAATGAGCAGTTCTTC.

The CDR3 sequence is CASSQELGGGNAGEQFF. DNA of the CDR3: TGCGCCAGCAGCCAAGAGCTGGGGGGCGGGAATGCTGGTGAGCAGTTCTTC. The rearrangement uses TRBV4-3 and TRBJ2-1; the D call may be TRBD1 or TRBD2 (6 bases each). The ends were cut back, 0 bases at V and 9 bases at J, with 21 bases in the middle. Germline assignment: CDR1 LGHNA and CDR2 YSLEER. The CDR3 is 17 residues long.

The chain employs TRBV2 and TRBJ1-5; no clear D. In germline, CDR1 is SNHLY, CDR2 FYNNEI. Trimming removed 2 bases at V and 0 bases at J, with 5 bases between. The CDR3 contains 14 residues. CDR3 bases: TGTGCCAGCAGTGAATTCCATAGCAATCAGCCCCAGCATTTT. It specifies CASSEFHSNQPQHF.

V usage is TRBV5-1 and J usage is TRBJ1-5; D may be TRBD1 (5 bases). The CDR3 consists of 16 residues. Deletions cut 0 bases from V and 3 bases from J, with 13 bases between. Germline V gene lookup returns CDR1 SGHRS and CDR2 YFSETQ. The chain's CDR3 is CASSLDPGTYNQPQHF. The CDR3 nucleotides are TGCGCCAGCAGCTTGGACCCGGGGACCTACAATCAGCCCCAGCATTTT. Complete variable domain (other parts from reference TRBV5-1 and TRBJ1-5): KAGVTQTPRYLIKTRGQQVTLSCSPISGHRSVSWYQQTPGQGLQFLFEYFSETQRNKGNFPGRFSGRQFSNSRSEMNVSTLELGDSALYLCASSLDPGTYNQPQHFGDGTRLSIL.

J is TRBJ2-3 and V is TRBV24-1; the D is unclear. V was shortened by 2 bases and J by 0 bases, with 14 bases between the two germline ends. The CDR3 totals 17 residues. CDR1 and CDR2 from the germline V gene are KGHDR and SFDVKD. CDR3 nucleotide sequence: TGTGCCACCAGTGATTGGTTGGGTAGGTTTAGCACAGATACGCAGTATTTT. The encoded protein is CATSDWLGRFSTDTQYF.

This clone showed up just a few times. The gene calls are TRBV5-5 and TRBJ1-1; D may be TRBD1 (5 bases). V lost 7 bases to trimming and J lost 4 bases, with 14 bases between them. The germline V gene encodes CDR1 SGHKS and CDR2 YYEKEE (reference sequence). CDR3 length equals 13 residues. The CDR3 DNA is TGTGCCAGCTCCCCCGGGGCGGGCACTGAAGCTTTCTTT. Translated: CASSPGAGTEAFF.

There are a few counts of this clone. The chain is built from TRBV5-1 and TRBJ1-5, with 9 bases identical to TRBD1. The CDR3 has 16 residues. CDR1 and CDR2 (germline): SGHRS, YFSETQ. V gave up 5 bases and J gave up 4 bases; unmatched junction bases: 10. CDR3: CASRAGTGSGNQPQHF. Written as DNA, the CDR3 is TGCGCCAGCAGGGCCGGGACAGGGTCGGGTAATCAGCCCCAGCATTTT.

The V and J genes are TRBV27 and TRBJ1-5, with TRBD1 matching over 7 bases. The J segment lost 4 bases and the V segment lost 5 bases, leaving 11 bases of the junction unmatched. This CDR3 is 16 amino acids long. CDR1 is MNHEY, CDR2 SMNVEV, per germline (reference sequence). The CDR3 DNA sequence: TGTGCCAGCAGTAGGACTGACAGGGTGAGAAATCAGCCCCAGCATTTT. Protein product: CASSRTDRVRNQPQHF.

The chain uses TRBV28 and TRBJ1-5; 10 nucleotides align to TRBD1. The CDR3 sequence is 17 residues long. Germline CDR1 is MDHEN and CDR2 is SYDVKM. The junction had 10 bases not matched to a gene; V was cut back by 3 bases and J by 5 bases. As DNA, the CDR3 is TGTGCCAGCAGTTTTTATACAGGACAGGGGGGTTATCAGCCCCAGCATTTT. It encodes CASSFYTGQGGYQPQHF.

The rearrangement links TRBV6-6 to TRBJ1-5; maybe TRBD1 (5 bases). The CDR3 is 14 amino acids. Germline V lookup: CDR1 MNHNY, CDR2 SVGAGI (reference sequence). Trimming shortened V by 5 bases and J by 7 bases, and 15 bases separated the two germline ends. The CDR3 protein is CASSTPRGGQPQHF. The CDR3 nucleotides are TGTGCCAGCAGTACCCCTCGGGGGGGACAGCCCCAGCATTTT.

About this clone itself: Compared with germline, one end of the junction differs, possibly owing to a read error. The chain carries TRBV6-5 and TRBJ1-1; D not certain. The V gene's germline CDR1 is MNHEY and CDR2 SVGAGI. The CDR3 is 12 residues long. The CDR3: CASSDSSREAFF. The CDR3 DNA follows: TGTGCCAGCAGTGACTCCTCCCGTGAAGCTTTCTTT.